This TCR beta chain derives from a study of neurological immune-mediated disorders. General observations from the study: Subjects shared no identical expanded-clone CDR3 amino acid sequences, suggesting private TCR-beta repertoires in all groups.

This clonotype was recorded at least ten times. Its antigen is not identified. It was by 5'RACE with 10-nucleotide random UMIs that the cDNA was made. The output of every sequencing run, over 190 million TCR-beta sequences, came from 15-18 subjects. Via MiXCR, TCRdb re-called the 5' RACE reads, giving one row per CDR3 protein. Of fewer than 35,000 distinct CDR3 sequences listed, approximately 4.2% are singletons. The receptor's source is a man aged 18 to 30 in good health. Sequenced input: PBMCs.

This chain's CDR3 is CASSLGNSPYSPLHF. In nucleotides, the CDR3 is TGTGCCAGCAGCTTAGGGAACAGTCCCTATTCACCCCTCCACTTT. This rearrangement joins TRBV7-2 to TRBJ1-6; no reliable D call. In germline, CDR1 is SGHTA, CDR2 FQGNSA. V gave up 1 base and J gave up 8 bases, with 12 bases separating them. CDR3 size: 15 residues.